This T cell receptor beta chain was profiled in a study of cytomegalovirus exposure and HLA in healthy donors. 13 Jbeta primers and 60 Vbeta primers were used for the PCR. TCRdb keeps only in-frame clones here, not all; method: immunoSEQ multiplex PCR. The sample holds 210,000 or so clones, approximately 80% seen once. Whole-study findings and limits: CMV antigen specificity of a few CMV-associated chains was confirmed in vitro. It was assumed in the presence/absence analyses that sequencing depth was roughly uniform across donors. In a later analysis, TCR beta V- and J-gene trimming showed a link to a missense DCLRE1C variant.

On this clone: Antigen specificity is unknown.

This TCR was recovered from a woman in her forties or fifties in good health and CMV-seropositive. The sequencing sample was made of PBMCs.

CDR3 sequence (DNA): TGTGCCAGTAGTATAGAAGGCTCAGGGGCTGTTGAAGCTTTCTTT. Translated: CASSIEGSGAVEAFF. This chain joins TRBV19 and TRBJ1-1; a possible D gene is TRBD1 (6 bases). V was pared by 0 bases and J by 7 bases, with 15 bases between. This CDR3 comprises 15 residues. Looked up from germline, CDR1 is LNHDA and CDR2 is SQIVND (reference sequence).